The 3 T cell receptor beta chains presented below share a single source sample, sequenced in a study of blood T cells in healthy people across ages. Using a J-beta primer mix together with a sample-barcoded 5' primer, a second PCR was run for roughly 6 to 12 cycles. MiXCR, run by TCRdb on the 5' RACE reads, gives a single entry per CDR3 protein. The data contain hundreds of thousands of distinct CDR3 sequences, 62% of them seen just once; the ten biggest clones take up 25% to 35%. Sequencing was done on a sample of blood. These receptors were collected from a man aged 30-40 years in good health.

The V call is TRBV20-1, the J call TRBJ2-7, with 8 bases that match TRBD1. V was clipped by 6 bases and J by 0 bases; unmatched bases: 7. The CDR3 covers 14 residues. Germline lookup yields CDR1 DFQATT and CDR2 SNEGSKA (reference sequence). The CDR3 nucleotides are TGCAGTGCCATGAGGACAGGGAACTCCTACGAGCAGTACTTC. Translation: CSAMRTGNSYEQYF.

The V gene is TRBV6-2 or TRBV6-3, the J gene TRBJ2-3; D is possibly TRBD2 (6 bases). CDR3 length equals 15 residues. Germline CDR1 reads MNHEY; CDR2 reads SVGEGT. Trimming stripped 2 bases from V and 2 bases from J, with 11 bases between. The CDR3 DNA follows: TGTGCCAGCAGTTACCGCGGGGTCCACACAGATACGCAGTATTTT. This codes for CASSYRGVHTDTQYF.

In its sample, this clonotype was seen a few times. The gene calls are TRBV5-4 and TRBJ2-1; a possible D gene is TRBD2 (5 bases). CDR1 and CDR2 (germline): SGHNT, YYREEE (reference sequence). Trimming removed 1 base from V and 7 bases from J, with 6 bases in between. There are 12 residues in the CDR3. The CDR3 here is CASSLLANEQFF. In DNA form, the CDR3 reads TGTGCCAGCAGCTTGCTAGCAAATGAGCAGTTCTTC.